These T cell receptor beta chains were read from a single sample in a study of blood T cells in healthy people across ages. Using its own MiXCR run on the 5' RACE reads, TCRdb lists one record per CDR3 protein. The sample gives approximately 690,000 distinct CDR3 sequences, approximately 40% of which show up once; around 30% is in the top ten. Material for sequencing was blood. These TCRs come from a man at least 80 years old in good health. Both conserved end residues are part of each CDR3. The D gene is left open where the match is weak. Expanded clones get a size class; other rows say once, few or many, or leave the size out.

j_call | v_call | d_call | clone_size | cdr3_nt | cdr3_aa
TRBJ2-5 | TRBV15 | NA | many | TGTGCCACCAGCAGTGGTCCTGAGACCCAGTACTTC | CATSSGPETQYF
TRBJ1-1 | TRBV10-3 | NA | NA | TGTGCCATCAGTGAGTCTGGGCAGCCGAACACTGAAGCTTTCTTT | CAISESGQPNTEAFF
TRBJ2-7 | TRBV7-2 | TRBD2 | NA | TGTGCCAGTAGCCGTACGGCTAGCGGCAAATACAATGAGCAGTACTTC | CASSRTASGKYNEQYF
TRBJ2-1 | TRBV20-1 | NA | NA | TGCAGTGCTAGTCGCCCGGGACTGGTCTACAATGAGCAGTTCTTC | CSASRPGLVYNEQFF
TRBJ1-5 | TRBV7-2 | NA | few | TGTGCCAGCAGCTCCGAGATCCGGGGAGTAGGTCAGCCCCAGCATTTT | CASSSEIRGVGQPQHF
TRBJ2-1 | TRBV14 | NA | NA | TGTGCCAGCAGCCCCCGACGGGATGAGCAGTTCTTC | CASSPRRDEQFF
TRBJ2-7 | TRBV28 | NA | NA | TGTGCCAGCAGGGGCCCCCCGGACTACGAGCAGTACTTC | CASRGPPDYEQYF
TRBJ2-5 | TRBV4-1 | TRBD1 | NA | TGCGCCAGCAGCCAAGTTGGGACAGCCGCCCAAGAGACCCAGTACTTC | CASSQVGTAAQETQYF
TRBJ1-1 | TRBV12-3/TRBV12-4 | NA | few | TGTGCCAGCAATGATGGGGGGGGAACTGAAGCTTTCTTT | CASNDGGGTEAFF
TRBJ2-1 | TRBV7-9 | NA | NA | TGTGCCAGCAGCTTACGGGGGCAGATTGGGACCTACAATGAGCAGTTCTTC | CASSLRGQIGTYNEQFF
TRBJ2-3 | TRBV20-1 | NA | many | TGCAGTGTGGGGGGCGGGAGTAGCACAGATACGCAGTATTTT | CSVGGGSSTDTQYF
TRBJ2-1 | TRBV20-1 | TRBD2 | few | TGCAGTAACCGCCTGCCGGGGGGAGAAGAGCAGTTCTTC | CSNRLPGGEEQFF
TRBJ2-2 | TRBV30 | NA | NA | TGTGCCTGGAAACCCATGAACACCGGGGAGCTGTTTTTT | CAWKPMNTGELFF
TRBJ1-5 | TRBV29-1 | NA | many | TGCAGCGCCGGAGGACAGAATCAGCCCCAGCATTTT | CSAGGQNQPQHF
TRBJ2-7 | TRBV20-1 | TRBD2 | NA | TGCAGTGCTAGCCGGACTAGCGGCTACGAGCAGTACTTC | CSASRTSGYEQYF
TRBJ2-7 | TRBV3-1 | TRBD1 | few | TGTGCCAGCAGCCACAGGACAGGGCGACGCCCCTCCTACGAGCAGTACTTC | CASSHRTGRRPSYEQYF
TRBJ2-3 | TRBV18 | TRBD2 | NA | TGTGCCAGCTCACCACCGGGACTATCGGATACGCAGTATTTT | CASSPPGLSDTQYF
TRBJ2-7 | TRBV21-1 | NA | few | TGTGCCAGCAGCCCCCCTGGAACACGGACACCTCGCGACGAGCAGTACTTC | CASSPPGTRTPRDEQYF
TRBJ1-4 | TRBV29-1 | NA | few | TGCAGCGTTCGGCCGACAACTAATGAAAAACTGTTTTTT | CSVRPTTNEKLFF
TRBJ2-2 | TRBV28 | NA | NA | TGTGCCAGCAGCCAGGATCTTCCCGGGGAGCTGTTTTTT | CASSQDLPGELFF
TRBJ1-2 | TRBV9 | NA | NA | TGTGCCAGCAGCCAAGATCTATTAGGCTATGGCTACACCTTC | CASSQDLLGYGYTF
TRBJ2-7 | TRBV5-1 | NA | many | TGCGCCAGCAGCTTAAGCCGGGACCCAGTTGACGAGCAGTACTTC | CASSLSRDPVDEQYF
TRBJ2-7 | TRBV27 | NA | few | TGTGCCAGCAGTTTTTCGGGACGGCAATACGAGCAGTACTTC | CASSFSGRQYEQYF
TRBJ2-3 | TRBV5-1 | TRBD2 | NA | TGCGCCAGCAGCTTGTTTAGCGGGGAAGCAGATACGCAGTATTTT | CASSLFSGEADTQYF
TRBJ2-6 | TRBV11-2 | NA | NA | TGTGCCAGCAGCCAGCCGGGGACGGGTTTGTCTGGGGCCAACGTCCTGACTTTC | CASSQPGTGLSGANVLTF
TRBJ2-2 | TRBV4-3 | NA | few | TGCGCCAGCAGCCAGCAGCCCGCAGCGAACACCGGGGAGCTGTTTTTT | CASSQQPAANTGELFF
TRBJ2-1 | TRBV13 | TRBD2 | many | TGTGCCAGCAGCTTAAGCGGGAGAGGGCTCGATGAGCAGTTCTTC | CASSLSGRGLDEQFF
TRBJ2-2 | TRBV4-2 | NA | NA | TGTGCCAGCAGCCCCCGTGGGCTATGGGGGGAGTTGAACACCGGGGAGCTGTTTTTT | CASSPRGLWGELNTGELFF
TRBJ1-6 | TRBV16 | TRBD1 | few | TGTGCCAGCAGCGGGCAGGGGGCCTATTCACCCCTCCACTTT | CASSGQGAYSPLHF
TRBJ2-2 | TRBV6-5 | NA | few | TGTGCCAGCACCCTAACAGGGATCGGTACCGGGGAGCTGTTTTTT | CASTLTGIGTGELFF
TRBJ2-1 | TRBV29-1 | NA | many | TGCAGCGTTATTTCCCTTTTCGGCTTCAACAATGAGCAGTTCTTC | CSVISLFGFNNEQFF
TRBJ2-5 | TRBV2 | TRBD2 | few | TGTGCCAGCAGAAGGCGGGAGGGCCCTCGGGAGACCCAGTACTTC | CASRRREGPRETQYF
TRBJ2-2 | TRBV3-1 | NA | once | TGTGCCAGCAAACGGCACACCGGGGAGCTGTTTTTT | CASKRHTGELFF
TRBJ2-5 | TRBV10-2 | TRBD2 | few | TGCGCCAGCAGTACGACTAGCGGAGGCCAAGAGACCCAGTACTTC | CASSTTSGGQETQYF
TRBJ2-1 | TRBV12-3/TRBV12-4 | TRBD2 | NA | TGTGCCAGCAGTTTGTCTAGCGGGAGGGAAGAGACCCAGTTCTTC | CASSLSSGREETQFF
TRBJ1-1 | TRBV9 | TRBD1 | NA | TGTGCCAGCAGCGAAGGCAGGGGGACTGAAGCTTTCTTT | CASSEGRGTEAFF
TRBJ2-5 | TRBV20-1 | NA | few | TGCAGTGCTAGAGATGGTCTGCAAGAGACCCAGTACTTC | CSARDGLQETQYF
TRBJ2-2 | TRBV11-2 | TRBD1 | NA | TGTGCCAGCAGCTTAGCGACAGGGGGCGGGACCGGGGAGCTGTTTTTT | CASSLATGGGTGELFF
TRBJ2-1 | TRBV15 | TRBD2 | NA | TGTGCCACCTCTGTTCATCTAGCGGGACGCGGACGGGACAGTGAGCAGTTCTTC | CATSVHLAGRGRDSEQFF
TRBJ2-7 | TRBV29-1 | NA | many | TGCAGCGTTGTCGACAGTCCAGTGGGAACCTACGAGCAGTACTTC | CSVVDSPVGTYEQYF
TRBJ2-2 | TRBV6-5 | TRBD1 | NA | TGTGCCAGCAGGTCCCCGGGGACAGGGGATGGCGGGGAGCTGTTTTTT | CASRSPGTGDGGELFF
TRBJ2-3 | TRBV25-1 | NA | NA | TGTGCCCGCAGTGTCTGGGGGGGCCGCAAGAGCACAGATACGCAGTATTTT | CARSVWGGRKSTDTQYF
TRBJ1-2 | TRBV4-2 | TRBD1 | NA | TGTGCCAGCGAACCAGGAGGGGGCGAGGTCTATGGCTACACCTTC | CASEPGGGEVYGYTF
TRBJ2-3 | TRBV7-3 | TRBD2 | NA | TGTGCCAGCAGCCTGCAGCCGGGACTAACCACAGATACGCAGTATTTT | CASSLQPGLTTDTQYF
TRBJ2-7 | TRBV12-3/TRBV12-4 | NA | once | TGTGCCACCGTGGACGGTTTCTCCTACAATGAGCAGTACTTC | CATVDGFSYNEQYF
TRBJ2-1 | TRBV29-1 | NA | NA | TGCAGCGTCGGACTAACGGAACCCAGCTCCTACAATGAGCAGTTCTTC | CSVGLTEPSSYNEQFF
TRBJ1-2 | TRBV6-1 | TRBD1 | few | TGTGCCAGCAACGCAGGGGGCAACTATGGCTACACCTTC | CASNAGGNYGYTF
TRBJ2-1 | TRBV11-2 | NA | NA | TGTGCCAGCAGCCGCGCCCCCGGTGCCCACAATGAGCAGTTATTC | CASSRAPGAHNEQLF
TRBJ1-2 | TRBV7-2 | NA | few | TGTGCCAGCAGCTTCGCAGATAACTATGGCTACACCTTC | CASSFADNYGYTF
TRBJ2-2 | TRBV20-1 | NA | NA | TGCCGTGCTAGAGTTGCGAACACCGGGGAGCTGTTTTTT | CRARVANTGELFF
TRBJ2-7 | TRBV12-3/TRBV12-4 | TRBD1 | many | TGTGCCAGCAGCAGGGACAGGAGCTCCTACGAGCAGTACTTC | CASSRDRSSYEQYF
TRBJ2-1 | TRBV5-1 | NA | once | TGCGCCAGCAGCTTGGTATCAGGAAACAATGAGCAGTTCTTC | CASSLVSGNNEQFF
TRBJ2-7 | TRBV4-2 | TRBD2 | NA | TGTGCCAGCAGCTCGGGACTAGCGGAGCCTCAGTACTTC | CASSSGLAEPQYF
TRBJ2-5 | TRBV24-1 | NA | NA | TGTGCCACCAGTGACCCTGTGGTACCCCAAGAGACCCAGTACTTC | CATSDPVVPQETQYF
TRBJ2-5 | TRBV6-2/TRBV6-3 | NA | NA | TGTGCCAGCAGTTACTCGAAGATCATTAATCAAGAGACCCAGTACTTC | CASSYSKIINQETQYF
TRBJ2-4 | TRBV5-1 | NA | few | TGCGCCAGCAGAAGGGACACCAGCTTTGGGCAAAACATTCAGTACTTC | CASRRDTSFGQNIQYF
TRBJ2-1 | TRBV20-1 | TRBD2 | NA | TGCAGTGCTAGGGGTCCTGGACTAGCGGGAGTGAATGAGCAGTTCTTC | CSARGPGLAGVNEQFF
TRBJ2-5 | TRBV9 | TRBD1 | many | TGTGCCAGCAGCGATCGGACGGGACAGGGGCTCACAGAGACCCAGTACTTC | CASSDRTGQGLTETQYF
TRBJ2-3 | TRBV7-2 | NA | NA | TGTGCCAGCAGCCCAACGGCTCGGGGTAGCACAGATACGCAGTATTTT | CASSPTARGSTDTQYF